The 5 T cell receptor beta chains below were found in one sample sequenced in a study of blood T cell repertoires in COVID-19. The protocol was immunoSEQ multiplex PCR, while the TCRdb copy is restricted to in-frame clones and leaves out a portion. This sample yields roughly 330,000 clones, of which approximately 89% are seen a single time; about 5.2% belongs to the top ten. The sample consisted of PBMCs or T cells enriched from blood (not recorded which). The receptors shown here come from a woman between 25 and 40 years old who had recovered from COVID-19.

The V and J genes are TRBV7-6 and TRBJ1-6; D not resolved. CDR3 length: 17 amino acids. CDR1 is SGHVS, CDR2 FNYEAQ, per germline. V was cut by 1 base and J by 6 bases, with 16 bases left in between. CDR3 region: CASSLESGSAVNSPLHF. Here the CDR3 DNA reads TGTGCCAGCAGCTTAGAATCCGGGTCGGCAGTTAATTCACCCCTCCACTTT.

The rearrangement links TRBV2 to TRBJ1-3; 9 bases align to TRBD1. V lost 3 bases to trimming and J lost 2 bases; unmatched junction nucleotides: 11. The CDR3 totals 18 residues. Germline CDR1 reads SNHLY; CDR2 reads FYNNEI. The CDR3 coding sequence is TGTGCCAGCAGTGACGCGGGACAGGGTTGGGGAGCTGGAAACACCATATATTTT. Protein product: CASSDAGQGWGAGNTIYF.

The chain couples TRBV7-2 to TRBJ1-1; D may be TRBD1 (5 bases). Trimming pared 5 bases from V and 2 bases from J, leaving 12 bases between. There are 14 residues in the CDR3. Germline loops: CDR1 SGHTA, CDR2 FQGNSA. The CDR3 DNA sequence: TGTGCCAGCAGCGTCGGGGGGAGAAACACTGAAGCTTTCTTT. Residues: CASSVGGRNTEAFF.

The chain has TRBV10-3 and TRBJ1-1; D is perhaps TRBD1 (5 bases). This CDR3 spans 15 amino acids. Germline V gives CDR1 ENHRY, CDR2 SYGVKD. Between the trimmed V and J ends, which lost 0 bases and 0 bases, there was a span of 8 bases. In DNA form, the CDR3 reads TGTGCCATCAGTGAGTCGGGGCGATTGAACACTGAAGCTTTCTTT. The encoded protein is CAISESGRLNTEAFF.

The rearrangement links TRBV27 to TRBJ2-7; D is ambiguous. The V and J ends lost 2 bases and 7 bases respectively, with 9 bases between them. The CDR3 has 12 residues. Germline CDR1 and CDR2: MNHEY and SMNVEV (reference sequence). The CDR3 DNA reads TGTGCCAGCAGTTTAAGGTCGGGTGAGCAGTACTTC. This translates into CASSLRSGEQYF.